The T cell receptor beta chain under discussion was sequenced for a study of T cells in Graves' hyperthyroidism and ophthalmopathy. Trimming took 6 bases from V and 0 from J, leaving 6 bases between them. Germline loops: CDR1 DFQATT, CDR2 SNEGSKA (reference sequence). This CDR3 has 12 amino acids. Regions amplified from RNA transcripts were the TCR beta CDR3 regions. HTBI primers were the set used in a first-round RT-PCR of the TCR CDR3. Each CDR3 protein gets one entry after TCRdb re-called the multiplex PCR reads with MiXCR. The table has 500,000 to 550,000 distinct CDR3 sequences, 15% to 20% seen once; the top ten hold approximately 50%.

Sequences were obtained from blood. The sequence was obtained from a man between 35 and 55 years old with Graves' ophthalmopathy. The chain combines TRBV20-1 with TRBJ1-5; D ambiguous. CDR3 protein: CSASGSNQPQHF. CDR3 DNA: TGCAGTGCGAGTGGTAGCAATCAGCCCCAGCATTTT.